This note documents a single TCR beta chain sequence. Cohort allocation depended upon clinical history that participants reported. The record originates from a study of blood T cell repertoires in COVID-19. Study as a whole: Samples of COVID-19 (acute and convalescent) were obtained from the United States, Italy and Spain. T cells, B-cell-depleted T cells, or PBMCs supplied cDNA or gDNA.

Germline CDR1 reads SEHNR; CDR2 reads FQNEAQ (reference sequence). V lost 5 bases to trimming and J lost 7 bases; unmatched junction nucleotides: 7. The CDR3 consists of 14 residues. Authors' processing steps: Amplification with reference gene primers provided the estimates of nucleated cell counts. The method was immunoSEQ multiplex PCR; TCRdb's version includes in-frame clones alone and lacks a portion of them. V and J calls and clone size are given by that table; D and trimming were obtained from the DNA. The repertoire holds hundreds of thousands of clones, with roughly 90% as singletons. The sample comprised PBMCs or T cells enriched from blood (not recorded which). The sequence was collected from a woman between 18 and 30 years old with acute COVID-19. This sequence joins TRBV7-9 and TRBJ2-1; TRBD2 matches at 8 bases. The CDR3 sequence is CASSDQRELNEQFF. The CDR3 region has the DNA TGTGCCAGCAGCGACCAGCGGGAGTTAAATGAGCAGTTCTTC. Full variable domain (rest looked up from reference TRBV7-9 and TRBJ2-1): DTGVSQNPRHKITKRGQNVTFRCDPISEHNRLYWYRQTLGQGPEFLTYFQNEAQLEKSRLLSDRFSAERPKGSFSTLEIQRTEQGDSAMYLCASSDQRELNEQFFGPGTRLTVL.